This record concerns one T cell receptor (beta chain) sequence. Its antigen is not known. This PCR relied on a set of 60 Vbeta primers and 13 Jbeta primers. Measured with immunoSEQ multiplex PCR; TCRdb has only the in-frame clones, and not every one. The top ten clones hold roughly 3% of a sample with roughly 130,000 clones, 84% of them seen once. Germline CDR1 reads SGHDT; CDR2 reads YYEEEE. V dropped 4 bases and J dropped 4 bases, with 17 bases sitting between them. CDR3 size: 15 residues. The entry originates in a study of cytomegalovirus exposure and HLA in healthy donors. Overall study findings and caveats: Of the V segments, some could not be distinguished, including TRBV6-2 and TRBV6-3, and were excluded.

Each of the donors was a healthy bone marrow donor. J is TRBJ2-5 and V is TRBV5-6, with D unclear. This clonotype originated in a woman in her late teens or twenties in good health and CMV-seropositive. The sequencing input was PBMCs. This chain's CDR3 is CASSGAPARGETQYF. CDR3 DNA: TGTGCCAGCAGCGGAGCCCCAGCCCGTGGAGAGACCCAGTACTTC. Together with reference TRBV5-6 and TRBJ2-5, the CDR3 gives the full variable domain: DAGVTQSPTHLIKTRGQQVTLRCSPKSGHDTVSWYQQALGQGPQFIFQYYEEEERQRGNFPDRFSGHQFPNYSSELNVNALLLGDSALYLCASSGAPARGETQYFGPGTRLLVL.